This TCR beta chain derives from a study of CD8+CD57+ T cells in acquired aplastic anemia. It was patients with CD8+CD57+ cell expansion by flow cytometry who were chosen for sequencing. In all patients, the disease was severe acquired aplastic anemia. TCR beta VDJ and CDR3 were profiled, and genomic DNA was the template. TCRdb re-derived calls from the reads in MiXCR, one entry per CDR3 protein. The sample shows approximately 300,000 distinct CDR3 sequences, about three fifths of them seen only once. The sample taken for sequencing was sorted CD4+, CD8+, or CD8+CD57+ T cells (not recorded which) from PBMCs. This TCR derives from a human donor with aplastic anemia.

CDR3 protein: CASSETSGRTGELFF. In DNA, the CDR3 is TGTGCCAGCAGTGAAACTAGCGGGAGAACCGGGGAGCTGTTTTTT. This chain links TRBV2 with TRBJ2-2; 11 bases map to TRBD2. Germline CDR1 is SNHLY and CDR2 is FYNNEI. The V gene end was trimmed by 2 bases and the J gene end by 5 bases; junction bases not matched to a gene: 1. The CDR3 is 15 amino acids.